This entry is about one T cell receptor beta chain. This sample is part of a study of blood T cell repertoires in COVID-19. Study summary: Italy, Spain and the United States were the sources of the convalescent and acute COVID-19 samples. PBMCs, B-cell-depleted T cells, or T cells were the source of the cDNA or gDNA that made up the material.

Original data processing: Estimates of nucleated cell counts were drawn from the amplification of reference gene primers. Profiling relied on immunoSEQ multiplex PCR, and the TCRdb table lists in-frame clones only, not all of them. V and J calls and clone size are those listed in that table; D and trimming were worked out from the DNA. The sample lists roughly 200,000 clones, about 88% occurring once. Sequencing was performed on peripheral blood. This clonotype was obtained from a woman aged 30 to 39 with active or convalescent COVID-19.

The CDR3 bases are TGTGCCAGCCGAGGACAGGATCCTAATAGCATTTATCAGCCCCAGCATTTT. Residues: CASRGQDPNSIYQPQHF. The J gene is TRBJ1-5, the V gene TRBV21-1; TRBD1, the D gene given by the table, was not confirmed from the DNA. TRBV21-1 is recorded as a pseudogene. This CDR3 region has 17 residues.